These 20 T cell receptor beta chains were all obtained from the same sample, sequenced in a study of control samples from healthy donors and cancer patients (dated by TCRdb to about 2020). Libraries were built with the immunoSEQ multiplex PCR assay. What TCRdb holds here is the immuneACCESS table cut down to in-frame rearrangements. Part of the clones is not present; checked against another copy, under half of the missing clones reflect an unresolved V gene, and the others are unexplained. This sample holds about 20,000 clones; around 90% were observed only once. About 34% of the sample goes to the ten largest clones. The source material was PBMCs. Receptors originate from a man in his 60s with head and neck cancer.

The rearrangement joins TRBV24-1 to TRBJ2-1; 11 bases are a match to TRBD1. CDR3 length: 14 amino acids. Germline loops: CDR1 KGHDR, CDR2 SFDVKD. V lost 3 bases to trimming and J lost 10 bases; unmatched junction nucleotides: 4. The CDR3 nucleotides read TGTGCCACCAGTGATAGGACAGGGGGCGAAGAGCAGTTCTTC. It codes for CATSDRTGGEEQFF.

The rearrangement links TRBV5-4 to TRBJ1-1, with a weak D call TRBD1 (5 bases). V lost 0 bases, J lost 4 bases, and 7 bases lay in between. The CDR3 extends over 13 amino acids. Germline V lookup: CDR1 SGHNT, CDR2 YYREEE (reference sequence). This CDR3 reads CASSLGTSTEAFF. DNA of the CDR3: TGTGCCAGCAGCTTGGGGACATCCACTGAAGCTTTCTTT.

This chain links TRBV2 with TRBJ2-2; D call uncertain. The CDR3 runs 12 residues. CDR1 SNHLY and CDR2 FYNNEI come from the germline V gene. Trimming cost V 7 bases and J 7 bases, with 10 bases left between them. This CDR3 is CASTRRGGELFF. The CDR3 region has the DNA TGTGCCAGCACGAGACGTGGCGGGGAGCTGTTTTTT.

The chain is built from TRBV7-2 and TRBJ2-1; 13 bases fit TRBD2. The J segment lost 8 bases and the V segment lost 5 bases, leaving 6 bases of the junction unmatched. The length of the CDR3 is 15 residues. The germline CDR1 and CDR2 sequences are SGHTA and FQGNSA. CDR3 loop: CASSPGLAGIYEQFF. Written as DNA, the CDR3 is TGTGCCAGCAGCCCGGGACTAGCGGGGATATATGAGCAGTTCTTC.

J is TRBJ1-1 and V is TRBV19; D might be TRBD1 (6 bases). Trimming removed 4 bases from V and 2 bases from J, with 14 bases in between. From germline, CDR1 is LNHDA and CDR2 SQIVND (reference sequence). The CDR3 extends over 15 amino acids. CDR3 DNA sequence: TGTGCCAGTAGTACCCCAGGGGCACGTAACACTGAAGCTTTCTTT. It yields the protein CASSTPGARNTEAFF.

This clone was recorded only once. This rearrangement joins TRBV2 to TRBJ2-7; 9 bases match TRBD1. The CDR3 sequence is 17 residues long. With V trimmed by 9 bases and J by 7 bases, 22 bases remained unmatched. Looked up from germline, CDR1 is SNHLY and CDR2 is FYNNEI. This chain's CDR3 is CASRAQGANPLMIEQYF. CDR3 bases: TGTGCCAGTCGGGCACAGGGGGCAAATCCCCTTATGATAGAGCAGTACTTC.

V is TRBV2 and J is TRBJ1-4; D is uncertain. Per the germline V gene, CDR1 is SNHLY and CDR2 is FYNNEI. Trimming stripped 6 bases from V and 7 bases from J, with 15 bases between. CDR3 size: 14 residues. In DNA form, the CDR3 reads TGTGCCAGCAGGGCCCCAGACCTTCCTGAAAAACTGTTTTTT. Translating it yields CASRAPDLPEKLFF.

The chain carries TRBV6-2 or TRBV6-3 and TRBJ1-3, with D perhaps TRBD1 (5 bases). The CDR3 length is 15 residues. Germline V CDR1 and CDR2: MNHEY, SVGEGT. With 6 bases removed from V and 0 bases from J, the gap between germline ends came to 12 bases. CDR3 sequence reads: CASSRQRTSGNTIYF. DNA of the CDR3: TGTGCCAGCAGCCGACAGAGGACCTCTGGAAACACCATATATTTT.

The rearrangement links TRBV19 to TRBJ1-2; no clear D gene. Trimming pared 4 bases from V and 0 bases from J, leaving 12 bases between. CDR1 and CDR2 from the germline V gene are LNHDA and SQIVND (reference sequence). The CDR3 is 15 residues long. The CDR3 sequence is CASSTPHRTNYGYTF. The CDR3 coding sequence is TGTGCCAGTAGTACCCCGCACCGCACTAACTATGGCTACACCTTC.

V gene TRBV23-1 combines with J gene TRBJ2-7, with D perhaps assigned TRBD1 or TRBD2 (5 bases each). TRBV23-1 is known as an ORF, though its function is uncertain. V shed 1 base and J shed 2 bases, with 9 bases lying between them. The CDR3 extends over 14 amino acids. CDR3 residues: CASSQCEGTYEQYF. DNA of the CDR3: TGCGCCAGCAGTCAATGTGAGGGGACCTACGAGCAGTACTTC.

The rearrangement links TRBV3-1 (or the pseudogene TRBV3-2) to TRBJ2-2; 10 positions match TRBD2. This CDR3 has 18 amino acids. The V and J ends lost 0 bases and 2 bases, in that order; junction bases with no gene match: 6. The germline gives CDR1 LGHDT, CDR2 YNNKEL (reference sequence). This chain's CDR3 is CASSQEVLAGANTGELFF. The CDR3 nucleotides are TGTGCCAGCAGCCAAGAGGTCCTAGCGGGGGCCAACACCGGGGAGCTGTTTTTT.

V usage is TRBV4-1 and J usage is TRBJ1-1; tentative D call: TRBD1 (6 bases). V was pared by 6 bases and J by 4 bases, with 15 bases between. Germline values: CDR1 MGHRA, CDR2 YSYEKL. The CDR3 consists of 14 residues. CDR3 in DNA: TGCGCCAGCAGTCACAACAGGGCGGGCACTGAAGCTTTCTTT. This gives the protein CASSHNRAGTEAFF.

The gene calls are TRBV7-9 and TRBJ1-1, with D unclear. The germline V gene has CDR1 SEHNR and CDR2 FQNEAQ (reference sequence). The CDR3 extends over 11 amino acids. V lost 5 bases and J 1 base, leaving 2 bases between the germline ends. The CDR3 nucleotides read TGTGCCAGCAGCCGGAACACTGAAGCTTTCTTT. Protein: CASSRNTEAFF.

V usage is TRBV5-4 and J usage is TRBJ2-5, with D perhaps TRBD1 or TRBD2 (5 bases each). CDR1 SGHNT and CDR2 YYREEE come from the germline V gene (reference sequence). V shed 1 base and J shed 5 bases, with 9 bases lying between them. The length of the CDR3 is 13 residues. The CDR3 sequence: CASSLRGPETQYF. The CDR3 bases are TGTGCCAGCAGCTTGCGGGGCCCGGAGACCCAGTACTTC.

The gene calls are TRBV6-5 and TRBJ1-2, with 10 bases that match TRBD1. CDR3 length: 15 amino acids. Unmatched junction bases numbered 3, after V lost 0 bases and J lost 5 bases. The V gene's germline CDR1 is MNHEY and CDR2 SVGAGI. CDR3 nucleotide sequence: TGTGCCAGCAGTTACTCGACAGGGGGCGGATATGGCTACACCTTC. This codes for CASSYSTGGGYGYTF.

This chain joins TRBV6-5 and TRBJ1-2; 7 bases align to TRBD1. This CDR3 has 15 residues. Losses at the gene ends were 4 bases for V and 8 bases for J; bases not matched to a gene: 13. Germline V lookup: CDR1 MNHEY, CDR2 SVGAGI. The CDR3 nucleotides are TGTGCCAGCAGTTGGGAGCAGGGGGTGGCAAGAGGCTACACCTTC. This encodes CASSWEQGVARGYTF.

This CDR3 reads CAAARSRNQPQHF. The CDR3 DNA follows: TGCGCCGCTGCTAGGTCTCGCAATCAGCCCCAGCATTTT. This sequence joins TRBV10-1 and TRBJ1-5; D ambiguous. The CDR3 length is 13 residues. Germline assignment: CDR1 WNHNN and CDR2 SYGVQD (reference sequence). Trimming shortened V by 11 bases and J by 2 bases, and 13 bases separated the two germline ends.

This clone was picked up one time. The V gene is TRBV6-1, the J gene TRBJ1-1, with a tentative D call TRBD1 (6 bases). V shed 1 base and J shed 8 bases, with 17 bases lying between them. This CDR3 spans 15 amino acids. Germline V gene sequence: CDR1 MNHNS, CDR2 SASEGT. The CDR3 DNA reads TGTGCCAGCAGTGAAGGGTCGGGGGGCGCCCGGGAAGCTTTCTTT. Translating it yields CASSEGSGGAREAFF.

The J gene is TRBJ2-5, the V gene TRBV18; perhaps TRBD1 as D (6 bases). Germline loops: CDR1 KGHSH, CDR2 LQKENI. V was cut by 3 bases and J by 5 bases, with 13 bases left in between. The CDR3 is 14 amino acids. CDR3 residues: CASSPRAGDETQYF. For the CDR3, the DNA is TGTGCCAGCTCACCCCGGGCAGGGGACGAGACCCAGTACTTC.

In this sample, this clone turned up a few times. V is TRBV15 and J is TRBJ2-3; D remains unclear. Germline V gene lookup returns CDR1 LNHNV and CDR2 YYDKDF (reference sequence). V lost 0 bases to trimming and J lost 4 bases, with 14 bases between them. The CDR3 is 16 amino acids. The CDR3 coding sequence is TGTGCCACCAGCAGAGATGATAGCACTTGGGCAGATACGCAGTATTTT. Translated, it gives CATSRDDSTWADTQYF. Supplemented by reference TRBV15 and TRBJ2-3, the full variable domain reads DAMVIQNPRYQVTQFGKPVTLSCSQTLNHNVMYWYQQKSSQAPKLLFHYYDKDFNNEADTPDNFQSRRPNTSFCFLDIRSPGLGDTAMYLCATSRDDSTWADTQYFGPGTRLTVL.